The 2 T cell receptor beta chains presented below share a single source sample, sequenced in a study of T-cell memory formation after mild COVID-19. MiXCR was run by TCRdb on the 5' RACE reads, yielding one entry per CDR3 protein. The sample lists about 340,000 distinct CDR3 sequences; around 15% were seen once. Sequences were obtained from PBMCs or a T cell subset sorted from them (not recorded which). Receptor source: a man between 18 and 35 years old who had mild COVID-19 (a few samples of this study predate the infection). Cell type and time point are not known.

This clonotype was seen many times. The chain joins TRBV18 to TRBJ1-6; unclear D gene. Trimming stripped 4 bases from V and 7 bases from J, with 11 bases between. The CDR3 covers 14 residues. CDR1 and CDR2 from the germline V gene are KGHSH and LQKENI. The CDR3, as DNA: TGTGCCAGCTCACTGGAGCTGGCGAATTCACCCCTCCACTTT. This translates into CASSLELANSPLHF.

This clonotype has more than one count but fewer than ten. The CDR3 coding sequence is TGTGCCAGCAGCCGGCGGCAGGGTGAAGATACGCAGTATTTT. Protein: CASSRRQGEDTQYF. This chain connects TRBV7-2 to TRBJ2-3; the D gene is possibly TRBD1 (5 bases). V was shortened by 5 bases and J by 5 bases, with 14 bases between the two germline ends. The CDR3 is 14 residues long. Per germline, CDR1 SGHTA and CDR2 FQGNSA. Full variable domain (missing parts from reference TRBV7-2 and TRBJ2-3): GAGVSQSPSNKVTEKGKDVELRCDPISGHTALYWYRQSLGQGLEFLIYFQGNSAPDKSGLPSDRFSAERTGGSVSTLTIQRTQQEDSAVYLCASSRRQGEDTQYFGPGTRLTVL.